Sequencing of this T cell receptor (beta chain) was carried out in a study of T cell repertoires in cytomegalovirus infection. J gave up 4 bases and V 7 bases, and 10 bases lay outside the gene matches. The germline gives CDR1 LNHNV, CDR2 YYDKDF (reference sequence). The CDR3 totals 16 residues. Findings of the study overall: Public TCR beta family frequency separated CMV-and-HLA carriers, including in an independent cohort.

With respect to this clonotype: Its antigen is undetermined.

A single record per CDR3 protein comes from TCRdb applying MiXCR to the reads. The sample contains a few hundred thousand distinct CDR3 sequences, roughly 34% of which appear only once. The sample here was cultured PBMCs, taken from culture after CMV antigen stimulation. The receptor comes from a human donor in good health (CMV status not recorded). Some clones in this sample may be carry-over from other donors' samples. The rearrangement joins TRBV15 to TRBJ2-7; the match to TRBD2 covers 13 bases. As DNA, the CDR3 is TGTGCCACCAAACTCACCGGACTAGCGGGAGCTTACGAGCAGTACTTC. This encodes CATKLTGLAGAYEQYF.